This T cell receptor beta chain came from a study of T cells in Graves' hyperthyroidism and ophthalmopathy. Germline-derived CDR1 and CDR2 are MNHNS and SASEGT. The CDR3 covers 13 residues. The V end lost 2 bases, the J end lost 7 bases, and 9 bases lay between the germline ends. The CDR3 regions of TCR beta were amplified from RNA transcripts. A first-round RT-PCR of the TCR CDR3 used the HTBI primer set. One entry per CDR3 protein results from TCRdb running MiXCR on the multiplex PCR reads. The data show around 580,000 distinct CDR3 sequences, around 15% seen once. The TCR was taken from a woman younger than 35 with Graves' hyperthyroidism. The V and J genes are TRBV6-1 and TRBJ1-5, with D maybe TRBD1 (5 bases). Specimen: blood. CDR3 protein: CASSEFGGQPQHF. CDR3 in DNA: TGTGCCAGCAGTGAATTCGGGGGACAGCCCCAGCATTTT.